This TCR beta chain was sequenced in a study of blood T cell repertoires in COVID-19. V gave up 1 base and J gave up 9 bases, with 20 bases separating them. Per the germline V gene, CDR1 is SGHKS and CDR2 is YYEKEE (reference sequence). The CDR3 length is 16 residues. Study processing details: Quantification of nucleated cells was approximated via reference gene primer amplification. The repertoire was sequenced with immunoSEQ multiplex PCR; TCRdb's copy has only in-frame clones and lacks some. V and J calls plus clone size are reproduced from that table; the DNA served to infer D and trimming. The sample yields around 320,000 clones, roughly 89% seen once.

This chain uses TRBV5-5 with TRBJ1-5; TRBD1 might be the D (5 bases). Sequencing was done on a sample of peripheral blood. The sequence was obtained from a woman under 40 with COVID-19, enrolled during active disease. The chain's CDR3 is CASSLLVGQAGGPQHF. CDR3 sequence (DNA): TGTGCCAGCAGCTTGCTGGTAGGCCAAGCGGGGGGGCCCCAGCATTTT.